A selection of T cell receptor beta chains follows, all from one sample in a study of T cells after yellow fever vaccination. TCRdb passed the 5' RACE reads through MiXCR, listing each CDR3 protein once. Of about 360,000 distinct CDR3 sequences listed, over 5% are singletons. The sample here was PBMCs, taken 5 days after the yellow fever booster vaccination. These receptors came from a young man who received the YFV17D yellow fever vaccine. The CDR3 runs from the conserved cysteine through the conserved F or W. A D gene is named only where the DNA matches it firmly. Clone size appears in some rows only: once, few, many, or a class for an expanded clone.

j_gene | v_gene | d_gene | abundance | CDR3nt | CDR3aa
TRBJ2-2 | TRBV20-1 | NA | many | TGCAGTGCTAATTCAGGGGCCGGCACCGGGGAGCTGTTTTTT | CSANSGAGTGELFF
TRBJ2-1 | TRBV6-6 | TRBD2 | many | TGTGCCAGCACTAGCGGGAGTTATGAGCAGTTCTTC | CASTSGSYEQFF
TRBJ2-2 | TRBV3-1 | TRBD2 | few | TGTGCCAGCAGCGACGGGACTACCGGCCGGAGGGAACTGTTTTTT | CASSDGTTGRRELFF
TRBJ1-3 | TRBV5-1 | NA | NA | TGCGCCAGCAGCTTGCGGGGCGACTCTGGAAACACCATATATTTT | CASSLRGDSGNTIYF
TRBJ2-1 | TRBV12-3/TRBV12-4 | NA | NA | TGTGCCAGCAGGGGGTCAAGGGGGTACAATGAGCAGTTCTTC | CASRGSRGYNEQFF
TRBJ1-1 | TRBV7-9 | NA | many | TGTGCCAGCAGCTTTGAGGGCCGGGACACTGAAGCTTTCTTT | CASSFEGRDTEAFF
TRBJ2-5 | TRBV5-6 | NA | NA | TGTGCCAGCAGCCAGACCGCGAGCAAGACGACCCAGTACTTC | CASSQTASKTTQYF
TRBJ2-1 | TRBV4-3 | TRBD2 | few | TGCGCCAGCAGCCACACGACTAGCTCATACTACAATGAGCAGTTCTTC | CASSHTTSSYYNEQFF
TRBJ2-3 | TRBV15 | NA | NA | TGTGCCACCAGCAGAGATAGGTCCGATACGCAGTATTTT | CATSRDRSDTQYF
TRBJ2-3 | TRBV5-5 | TRBD2 | NA | TGTGCCAGCACCGGACTAGCGGGATCATCGAGGACGCAGTATTTT | CASTGLAGSSRTQYF
TRBJ2-6 | TRBV7-9 | NA | many | TGTGCCAGCAGCTTGAGGGGACAAGACTCTGGGGCCAACGTCCTGACTTTC | CASSLRGQDSGANVLTF
TRBJ1-6 | TRBV27 | TRBD1 | many | TGTGCCAGCAGCCCCGGGACAGGGGTTTATAATTCACCCCTCCACTTT | CASSPGTGVYNSPLHF
TRBJ1-5 | TRBV12-3/TRBV12-4 | NA | few | TGTGCCAGCAGTTTAGCGGGGCAGGCCGCCTATCAGCCCCAGCATTTT | CASSLAGQAAYQPQHF
TRBJ2-6 | TRBV12-3/TRBV12-4 | TRBD1 | few | TGTGCCAGCAGTTTACCTCAGACAGGGTTCTCTGGGGCCAACGTCCTGACTTTC | CASSLPQTGFSGANVLTF
TRBJ2-7 | TRBV5-4 | TRBD1 | many | TGTGCCAGCAGCACTTCCGGACAGGGGGCTTACGAGCAGTACTTC | CASSTSGQGAYEQYF
TRBJ2-1 | TRBV20-1 | TRBD2 | NA | TGCAGTGCTAGAGAAGGTACTAGCGGGAGAGGCAATGAGCAGTTCTTC | CSAREGTSGRGNEQFF
TRBJ2-7 | TRBV19 | NA | NA | TGTGCCAGTAGTACTACCACAGGGAACGAGCAGTACTTC | CASSTTTGNEQYF
TRBJ2-2 | TRBV3-1 | NA | many | TGTGCCAGCAGCCAATCAACCGCTACCACCGGGGAGCTGTTTTTT | CASSQSTATTGELFF
TRBJ2-1 | TRBV3-1 | TRBD1 | many | TGTGCCAGCACAGGGGGCCATGAGCAGTTCTTC | CASTGGHEQFF
TRBJ2-4 | TRBV12-3/TRBV12-4 | NA | NA | TGTGCCAGCAGTTTGCGGGAAAACATTCAGTACTTC | CASSLRENIQYF